The next 31 T cell receptor beta chains were all read from a single sample in a study of brain T cells in children with intractable seizures. Sequencing was performed with immunoSEQ multiplex PCR; in TCRdb, only in-frame clones are kept and a portion is missing. Seen here are tens of thousands of clones, around 93% observed once, and the top ten hold about 1.4%. Sample: peripheral blood, taken at surgery. Receptor source: a boy younger than two with tuberous sclerosis and intractable seizures.

The J gene is TRBJ1-1, the V gene TRBV30; the D is unclear. CDR1 is GTSNPN, CDR2 SVGIG, per germline (reference sequence). Trimming cost V 2 bases and J 3 bases, with 10 bases left between them. The CDR3 consists of 13 residues. CDR3 in amino acids: CAWSKDSYTEAFF. CDR3 nucleotide sequence: TGTGCCTGGAGTAAAGATTCTTACACTGAAGCTTTCTTT.

The rearrangement joins TRBV7-9 to TRBJ1-5; D is unresolved. CDR1 is SEHNR and CDR2 is FQNEAQ in the germline V gene (reference sequence). The CDR3 is 13 residues long. Deletions cut 1 base from V and 3 bases from J, with 4 bases between. The CDR3: CASSLGDNQPQHF. CDR3 in DNA: TGTGCCAGCAGCTTAGGAGACAATCAGCCCCAGCATTTT. Filled out from reference TRBV7-9 and TRBJ1-5, the complete variable domain reads DTGVSQNPRHKITKRGQNVTFRCDPISEHNRLYWYRQTLGQGPEFLTYFQNEAQLEKSRLLSDRFSAERPKGSFSTLEIQRTEQGDSAMYLCASSLGDNQPQHFGDGTRLSIL.

This clone appeared once. The genes are TRBV3-1 (or the pseudogene TRBV3-2) and TRBJ2-7, with D unresolved. Between the trimmed V and J ends, which lost 3 bases and 0 bases, there was a span of 3 bases. The CDR3 length is 12 residues. Germline V gene lookup returns CDR1 LGHDT and CDR2 YNNKEL (reference sequence). CDR3 nucleotides: TGTGCCAGCAGCCATCGCTCCTACGAGCAGTACTTC. It codes for CASSHRSYEQYF.

Of note for this clone: The sample has other DNA sequences that encode this CDR3 too. The chain couples TRBV5-1 to TRBJ2-7; D may match TRBD1 or TRBD2 (5 bases each). The CDR3 has 14 residues. CDR1 SGHRS and CDR2 YFSETQ come from the germline V gene. V shed 3 bases and J shed 7 bases, with 17 bases lying between them. In nucleotides, the CDR3 is TGCGCCAGCAGCTCGGGACGGCGGGCGGAGGAGCAGTACTTC. Translated: CASSSGRRAEEQYF.

J is TRBJ1-6 and V is TRBV30; D remains ambiguous. CDR3 length: 14 amino acids. The germline CDR1 and CDR2 sequences are GTSNPN and SVGIG (reference sequence). Trimming removed 0 bases from V and 7 bases from J, with 10 bases in between. This chain's CDR3 is CAWSVLAANSPLHF. DNA for the CDR3: TGTGCCTGGAGTGTCTTGGCGGCCAATTCACCCCTCCACTTT.

V gene TRBV19 combines with J gene TRBJ1-1; 7 bases agree with TRBD1. The junction had 13 bases not matched to a gene; V was cut back by 6 bases and J by 0 bases. Germline loops: CDR1 LNHDA, CDR2 SQIVND (reference sequence). This CDR3 is 17 amino acids long. The CDR3 DNA follows: TGTGCCAGTAGGCTGACAGATTGGGGACAGTTGAACACTGAAGCTTTCTTT. Translated, it gives CASRLTDWGQLNTEAFF.

This clone was seen a few times. The chain couples TRBV28 to TRBJ1-5; D may be TRBD1 (5 bases). V was trimmed by 8 bases and J by 2 bases, leaving 13 bases between them. Germline lookup yields CDR1 MDHEN and CDR2 SYDVKM. The CDR3 has 14 amino acids. The CDR3 DNA reads as TGTGCCAGCGATGGCAGGGTTGGCAATCAGCCCCAGCATTTT. Translation: CASDGRVGNQPQHF.

The chain has TRBV7-9 and TRBJ2-7, with 8 bases that match TRBD1. Germline lookup yields CDR1 SEHNR and CDR2 FQNEAQ (reference sequence). The ends lost 5 bases at V and 5 bases at J; junction bases unmatched: 5. CDR3 length equals 13 residues. The CDR3 protein is CASSQQGADEQYF. The CDR3 DNA reads as TGTGCCAGCAGCCAGCAGGGGGCGGACGAGCAGTACTTC.

Written as DNA, the CDR3 is TGTGCCAGTAGTATAGGACTTAACTATGGCTACACCTTC. Protein: CASSIGLNYGYTF. The chain carries TRBV19 and TRBJ1-2; unclear D gene. The ends were cut back, 1 base at V and 1 base at J, with 4 bases in the middle. The CDR3 totals 13 residues. Germline loops: CDR1 LNHDA, CDR2 SQIVND (reference sequence).

The J gene is TRBJ1-2, the V gene TRBV5-4; D may be TRBD1 (5 bases). CDR3 length: 14 amino acids. CDR1 and CDR2 (germline): SGHNT, YYREEE (reference sequence). Trimming shortened V by 4 bases and J by 5 bases, and 15 bases separated the two germline ends. Here the CDR3 DNA reads TGTGCCAGCAGCCCGGTGGGGGATGGGTATGGCTACACCTTC. Translating it yields CASSPVGDGYGYTF.

The chain combines TRBV9 with TRBJ2-1; 9 nucleotides match TRBD1. V shed 4 bases, J shed 8 bases, and the junction held 7 bases outside the gene matches. The CDR3 length is 14 residues. CDR1 and CDR2 (germline): SGDLS, YYNGEE. For the CDR3, the DNA is TGTGCCAGCAGCCTGCGGGACAGGGCGGATGAGCAGTTCTTC. This sequence encodes CASSLRDRADEQFF.

This clone was observed once. This sequence joins TRBV9 and TRBJ2-7; TRBD2 might be the D (6 bases). Deletions cut 0 bases from V and 6 bases from J, with 13 bases between. The CDR3 extends over 14 amino acids. CDR1 is SGDLS and CDR2 is YYNGEE in the germline V gene. The CDR3 sequence is CASSVAIGDSEQYF. The CDR3 DNA reads as TGTGCCAGCAGCGTAGCGATCGGGGACTCCGAGCAGTACTTC.

The V gene is TRBV4-1, the J gene TRBJ2-3, with TRBD2 identical over 16 bases. CDR3 size: 17 residues. CDR1 is MGHRA and CDR2 is YSYEKL in the germline V gene. The V segment lost 4 bases and the J segment 2 bases; nucleotides outside the gene matches: 3. This chain's CDR3 is CASSRGLAGGYTDTQYF. The DNA for the CDR3 is TGCGCCAGCAGCCGGGGACTAGCGGGAGGGTACACAGATACGCAGTATTTT.

In its sample, this clone was seen a few times. V gene TRBV19 combines with J gene TRBJ1-2; TRBD1 is a possible D gene (6 bases). The V and J ends lost 3 bases and 4 bases respectively, with 21 bases between them. Germline V gives CDR1 LNHDA, CDR2 SQIVND (reference sequence). This CDR3 has 17 residues. The CDR3, as DNA: TGTGCCAGTAGTATCTCAGCCGGGGCAGGGGTCTTCTATGGCTACACCTTC. Residues: CASSISAGAGVFYGYTF.

This chain links TRBV9 with TRBJ2-7; D gene unclear. V lost 0 bases, J lost 0 bases, and 10 bases lay in between. Germline loops: CDR1 SGDLS, CDR2 YYNGEE. CDR3 length equals 15 residues. The CDR3 DNA reads TGTGCCAGCAGCGTAGACCCCTTAGGCTCCTACGAGCAGTACTTC. Translation gives CASSVDPLGSYEQYF.

V and J are TRBV7-8 and TRBJ1-1; D is ambiguous. The CDR3 length is 17 residues. The germline gives CDR1 SGHVS, CDR2 FQNEAQ. The germline V and J ends were trimmed by 3 bases and 0 bases, with 17 bases remaining between them. CDR3 loop: CASSFMIVGFMNTEAFF. The CDR3 coding sequence is TGTGCCAGCAGCTTTATGATCGTGGGGTTTATGAACACTGAAGCTTTCTTT.

The gene calls are TRBV5-6 and TRBJ1-5, with TRBD1 identical over 7 bases. With 2 bases clipped from V and 5 bases from J, the junction kept 7 bases outside the gene matches. Germline lookup yields CDR1 SGHDT and CDR2 YYEEEE. The CDR3 covers 15 residues. CDR3 in amino acids: CASSFGTASYQPQHF. The CDR3 region has the DNA TGTGCCAGCAGCTTCGGGACAGCGAGTTATCAGCCCCAGCATTTT. Complete variable domain (other parts from reference TRBV5-6 and TRBJ1-5): DAGVTQSPTHLIKTRGQQVTLRCSPKSGHDTVSWYQQALGQGPQFIFQYYEEEERQRGNFPDRFSGHQFPNYSSELNVNALLLGDSALYLCASSFGTASYQPQHFGDGTRLSIL.

The chain has TRBV6-5 and TRBJ1-2, with no clear D. V lost 6 bases and J 7 bases, leaving 15 bases between the germline ends. The CDR3 covers 13 residues. CDR1 is MNHEY, CDR2 SVGAGI, per germline. For the CDR3, the DNA is TGTGCCAGCAGGTTCGGGCAGGCGGCTGGCTACACCTTC. This translates into CASRFGQAAGYTF.

The V gene is TRBV20-1, the J gene TRBJ1-1; D not certain. Trimming stripped 3 bases from V and 6 bases from J, with 17 bases between. Germline CDR1 and CDR2: DFQATT and SNEGSKA (reference sequence). The CDR3 is 14 residues long. In DNA form, the CDR3 reads TGCAGTGCTAGTGAAGACTCGATAGACGCTGAAGCTTTCTTT. Translating it yields CSASEDSIDAEAFF.

V and J are TRBV5-4 and TRBJ2-7, with no clear D. The CDR3 spans 13 residues. Germline CDR1 SGHNT, CDR2 YYREEE (reference sequence). Trimming shortened V by 0 bases and J by 4 bases, and 8 bases separated the two germline ends. The DNA of the CDR3 is TGTGCCAGCAGCTTGGTGGGCTATTACGAGCAGTACTTC. Amino acid sequence: CASSLVGYYEQYF.

The rearrangement joins TRBV5-6 to TRBJ1-6, with D perhaps matching TRBD1 (5 bases). The germline V gene encodes CDR1 SGHDT and CDR2 YYEEEE. This CDR3 comprises 14 residues. The V end was cut by 1 base, the J end by 8 bases, with 10 bases between. The CDR3 sequence: CASSLFRGDSPLHF. Written as DNA, the CDR3 is TGTGCCAGCAGCTTGTTTAGGGGTGATTCACCCCTCCACTTT.

The V and J genes are TRBV7-9 and TRBJ1-2, with D possibly TRBD1 on 6 matching bases. CDR1 and CDR2 from the germline V gene are SEHNR and FQNEAQ (reference sequence). There are 14 residues in the CDR3. V shed 5 bases and J shed 4 bases, with 14 bases lying between them. Here the CDR3 DNA reads TGTGCCAGCAGCCCTCCGGGGGGGCTCTATGGCTACACCTTC. This translates into CASSPPGGLYGYTF.

This chain uses TRBV11-3 with TRBJ2-2; D unclear. Germline V gene data show CDR1 as SGHNT and CDR2 as YENEEA. V gave up 5 bases and J gave up 6 bases, with 13 bases separating them. The CDR3 consists of 14 residues. The CDR3 coding sequence is TGTGCCAGCAGCCCAACAAGGGCCGCCGGGGAGCTGTTTTTT. Translation gives CASSPTRAAGELFF.

The V gene is TRBV27, the J gene TRBJ2-7; 11 nucleotides match TRBD2. There are 15 residues in the CDR3. The germline V gene has CDR1 MNHEY and CDR2 SMNVEV (reference sequence). The trim removed 4 bases at V and 4 bases at J, leaving 6 bases unmatched. CDR3 region: CASSSRLAGLYEQYF. CDR3 in DNA: TGTGCCAGCAGTTCCCGACTAGCGGGGCTTTACGAGCAGTACTTC.

The chain couples TRBV21-1 to TRBJ2-3; no check of the table's D call, TRBD2, against the DNA was made. TRBV21-1 is marked as a pseudogene. The CDR3 is made up of 18 amino acids. CDR3 bases: TGTGCCAGCAGCAAATTTTCTTCCGTAGCGGGAACCACAGATACGCAGTATTTT. Protein sequence: CASSKFSSVAGTTDTQYF.

V gene TRBV7-2 combines with J gene TRBJ2-1, with 13 bases lining up with TRBD2. Germline values: CDR1 SGHTA, CDR2 FQGNSA. This CDR3 has 17 residues. V lost 3 bases to trimming and J lost 0 bases; unmatched junction nucleotides: 2. The CDR3 reads CASSLGLAGNSYNEQFF. In nucleotides, the CDR3 is TGTGCCAGCAGCTTGGGACTAGCGGGAAACTCCTACAATGAGCAGTTCTTC.

This chain connects TRBV19 to TRBJ2-3; D is ambiguous. CDR1 is LNHDA, CDR2 SQIVND, per germline (reference sequence). The germline V and J ends were trimmed by 5 bases and 0 bases, with 6 bases remaining between them. The CDR3 covers 13 residues. The CDR3 is CASSLDSTDTQYF. DNA of the CDR3: TGTGCCAGTAGTCTCGACAGCACAGATACGCAGTATTTT.

The genes are TRBV24-1 and TRBJ2-7; D uncertain. Trimming cost V 9 bases and J 3 bases, with 14 bases left between them. The germline gives CDR1 KGHDR, CDR2 SFDVKD. The length of the CDR3 is 13 residues. CDR3 protein: CATRYRRLYEQYF. CDR3 sequence (DNA): TGTGCCACCCGATATCGACGGCTCTACGAGCAGTACTTC.

The chain employs TRBV9 and TRBJ2-5, with 11 bases fitting TRBD2. Per the germline V gene, CDR1 is SGDLS and CDR2 is YYNGEE. The CDR3 is 16 residues long. Trimming removed 4 bases from V and 2 bases from J; junction bases left unmatched: 7. CDR3 region: CASSPGLAVPQETQYF. The CDR3 DNA sequence: TGTGCCAGCAGCCCGGGACTAGCGGTGCCACAAGAGACCCAGTACTTC.

V usage is TRBV5-6 and J usage is TRBJ1-2; D is unresolved. The germline V gene has CDR1 SGHDT and CDR2 YYEEEE. The CDR3 has 12 residues. V lost 0 bases and J lost 4, with 4 bases in between. The DNA for the CDR3 is TGTGCCAGCAGCTTGGGGATCTATGGCTACACCTTC. Protein product: CASSLGIYGYTF.

The genes are TRBV7-8 and TRBJ2-7, with 7 bases identical to TRBD1. The CDR3 runs to 17 residues. CDR1 is SGHVS and CDR2 is FQNEAQ in the germline V gene. The ends lost 5 bases at V and 4 bases at J; junction bases unmatched: 17. CDR3 sequence reads: CASSPNRRDRVRYEQYF. DNA for the CDR3: TGTGCCAGCAGCCCCAATCGACGCGACAGGGTCCGGTACGAGCAGTACTTC.